What follows are 8 T cell receptor beta chains derived from one specimen sequenced in a study of blood T cell repertoires in COVID-19. Data came from immunoSEQ multiplex PCR; TCRdb stores just in-frame clones and leaves some out. The sample has about 160,000 clones; approximately 88% are singletons. The specimen sequenced was peripheral blood. The receptors were gathered from a woman over 75 with active or convalescent COVID-19.

The CDR3 protein is CASRQGSNTGELFF. The CDR3 DNA reads as TGCGCCAGCAGACAGGGTTCGAACACCGGGGAGCTGTTTTTT. This chain joins TRBV10-1 and TRBJ2-2, with D possibly matching TRBD1 (6 bases). Deletions cut 6 bases from V and 0 bases from J, with 8 bases between. This CDR3 region has 14 residues. Per the germline V gene, CDR1 is WNHNN and CDR2 is SYGVQD (reference sequence).

V gene TRBV5-1 combines with J gene TRBJ2-2, with 8 bases identical to TRBD1. The germline CDR1 and CDR2 sequences are SGHRS and YFSETQ. This CDR3 comprises 14 residues. V trimming: 4 bases; J trimming: 5 bases; junction bases outside the gene matches: 4. The CDR3 DNA sequence: TGCGCCAGCAGCAACGGACAGGGAACCGGGGAGCTGTTTTTT. Amino acids: CASSNGQGTGELFF.

This clone showed up just once. The chain is built from TRBV5-1 and TRBJ1-5, with 7 nucleotides matching TRBD1. J lost 0 bases, V lost 3 bases, and 6 bases had no gene match. This CDR3 is built from 16 residues. The germline CDR1 and CDR2 sequences are SGHRS and YFSETQ. CDR3 sequence: CASSSGTVDSNQPQHF. CDR3 coding DNA: TGCGCCAGCAGCTCAGGGACAGTAGATAGCAATCAGCCCCAGCATTTT.

This clone appeared once. This sequence joins TRBV19 and TRBJ1-6, with D possibly TRBD1 on 6 matching bases. The CDR3 is made up of 14 amino acids. Germline-derived CDR1 and CDR2 are LNHDA and SQIVND (reference sequence). V lost 5 bases and J lost 8, with 13 bases in between. The CDR3 sequence: CASSSWTDHSPLHF. Here the CDR3 DNA reads TGTGCCAGTAGTTCCTGGACAGACCATTCACCCCTCCACTTT.

Only a few counts were recorded for this clone. The chain carries TRBV27 and TRBJ1-2, with TRBD1 matching 8 bases. Trimming cost V 8 bases and J 5 bases; bases outside gene matches: 10. The CDR3 totals 14 residues. Looked up from germline, CDR1 is MNHEY and CDR2 is SMNVEV (reference sequence). For the CDR3, the DNA is TGTGCCAGCGGGGGACAGGTTTTGGGGTATGGCTACACCTTC. Translating gives CASGGQVLGYGYTF.

To note about this clone: A read error may produce the germline difference seen at one junction end. The gene calls are TRBV7-7 and TRBJ2-5, with TRBD2 matching 15 bases. In germline, CDR1 is SSHAT, CDR2 FNYEAQ (reference sequence). The CDR3 has 19 amino acids. In DNA, the CDR3 is TGTGCTAGCAGCGCTCAATGGGGACTAGCGGGGGGAACCCAAGAGACCCAGTACTTC. The encoded protein is CASSAQWGLAGGTQETQYF. Variable domain in full (rest from reference TRBV7-7 and TRBJ2-5): GAGVSQSPRYKVTKRGQDVTLRCDPISSHATLYWYQQALGQGPEFLTYFNYEAQPDKSGLPSDRFSAERPEGSISTLTIQRTEQRDSAMYRCASSAQWGLAGGTQETQYFGPGTRLLVL.

The V call is TRBV10-3, the J call TRBJ1-6, with 7 bases matching TRBD1. The CDR3 is 13 amino acids. Germline CDR1 is ENHRY and CDR2 is SYGVKD. J lost 7 bases, V lost 7 bases, and 4 bases had no gene match. In DNA, the CDR3 is TGTGCCATCACGGGGACAGAGAATTCACCCCTCCACTTT. Protein product: CAITGTENSPLHF.

This clone appeared a few times. The chain links TRBV9 to TRBJ1-3; D is uncertain. Trimming took off 0 bases at V and 4 bases at J, with 11 bases between the two ends. CDR1 SGDLS and CDR2 YYNGEE come from the germline V gene. This CDR3 region has 15 residues. CDR3 protein: CASSVGGESGNTIYF. The CDR3 DNA reads as TGTGCCAGCAGCGTAGGCGGGGAATCAGGAAACACCATATATTTT.